The 4 T cell receptor beta chains reported below all come from one sample, sequenced in a study of T cell repertoires in cytomegalovirus infection. Antigens for these TCRs are unknown. MiXCR, run by TCRdb on the reads, gives a single entry per CDR3 protein. Of around 540,000 distinct CDR3 sequences listed, around a third are singletons. This specimen was cultured PBMCs, taken from culture after CMV antigen stimulation. The receptors derive from a human donor in good health (CMV status not recorded). Some clones in this sample may be carry-over from other donors' samples.

The V call is TRBV4-1, the J call TRBJ2-7; 7 nucleotides line up with TRBD2. V dropped 2 bases and J dropped 4; count of bases not matched to a gene: 2. Germline V gene sequence: CDR1 MGHRA, CDR2 YSYEKL. This CDR3 is built from 13 residues. CDR3 sequence: CASSQTSEYEQYF. CDR3 in DNA: TGCGCCAGCAGCCAAACTAGCGAATACGAGCAGTACTTC.

This clonotype was detected ten times or more. V gene TRBV7-2 combines with J gene TRBJ1-4; TRBD1 is a possible D gene (6 bases). The germline gives CDR1 SGHTA, CDR2 FQGNSA. Trimming took 5 bases from V and 10 from J, leaving 20 bases between them. This CDR3 has 15 amino acids. CDR3 coding DNA: TGTGCCAGCAGCCTTTCAGGGGATTCGATGGTAAAACTGTTTTTT. It specifies CASSLSGDSMVKLFF. The full variable domain, its missing parts supplied by reference TRBV7-2 and TRBJ1-4, is GAGVSQSPSNKVTEKGKDVELRCDPISGHTALYWYRQSLGQGLEFLIYFQGNSAPDKSGLPSDRFSAERTGGSVSTLTIQRTQQEDSAVYLCASSLSGDSMVKLFFGSGTQLSVL.

J is TRBJ2-7 and V is TRBV6-1, with a weak D call TRBD1 (6 bases). V was pared by 5 bases and J by 3 bases, with 14 bases between. This CDR3 is 14 amino acids long. CDR1 is MNHNS, CDR2 SASEGT, per germline. CDR3 amino acids: CASSHRPQGYEQYF. The CDR3 nucleotides are TGTGCCAGCAGTCATAGGCCACAGGGCTACGAGCAGTACTTC.

Many counts were recorded for this clonotype. The chain links TRBV7-2 to TRBJ1-1, with D maybe TRBD1 (5 bases). V lost 4 bases and J 4 bases, leaving 13 bases between the germline ends. This CDR3 region has 14 residues. Germline assignment: CDR1 SGHTA and CDR2 FQGNSA. In DNA, the CDR3 is TGTGCCAGCAGCTACCGGGACGGAGTCACTGAAGCTTTCTTT. Encoded protein: CASSYRDGVTEAFF.